In this sample, the clone carrying this T cell receptor (beta chain) turned up once. Per the germline V gene, CDR1 is MNHEY and CDR2 is SMNVEV (reference sequence). The CDR3 is 17 amino acids. Trimming took 3 bases from V and 7 from J, leaving 24 bases between them. The entry originates in a study of blood T cell repertoires in COVID-19. About the research overall: PBMCs, B-cell-depleted T cells, or T cells provided the cDNA or gDNA that made up the material.

Per the study methods: Amplifying reference gene primers gave estimates of nucleated cell counts. Using immunoSEQ multiplex PCR, the repertoire was profiled, and TCRdb retains in-frame clones only, with some absent. That table furnishes V, J and clone size, whereas the DNA furnished D and trimming. Found here are 64,000 or so clones, about 81% of them singletons; the top ten hold roughly 13%. The sequencing input was peripheral blood. V usage is TRBV27 and J usage is TRBJ1-2; no clear D. The clonotype comes from a human donor in a cohort sampled during active COVID-19. The chain's CDR3 is CASSFSSARGFFVGYTF. As DNA, the CDR3 is TGTGCCAGCAGTTTCTCATCCGCACGCGGATTTTTCGTTGGCTACACCTTC.